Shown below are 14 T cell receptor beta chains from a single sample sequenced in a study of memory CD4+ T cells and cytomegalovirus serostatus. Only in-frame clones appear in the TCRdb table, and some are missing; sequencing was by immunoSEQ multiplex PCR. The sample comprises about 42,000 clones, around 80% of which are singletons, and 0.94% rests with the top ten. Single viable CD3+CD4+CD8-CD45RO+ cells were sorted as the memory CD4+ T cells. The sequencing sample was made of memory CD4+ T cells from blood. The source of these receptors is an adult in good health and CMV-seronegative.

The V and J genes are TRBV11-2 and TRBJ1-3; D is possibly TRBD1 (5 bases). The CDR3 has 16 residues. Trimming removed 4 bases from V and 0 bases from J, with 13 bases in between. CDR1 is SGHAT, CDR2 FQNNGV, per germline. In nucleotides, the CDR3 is TGTGCCAGCAGCTATAAGTGGGGGAGCTCTGGAAACACCATATATTTT. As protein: CASSYKWGSSGNTIYF.

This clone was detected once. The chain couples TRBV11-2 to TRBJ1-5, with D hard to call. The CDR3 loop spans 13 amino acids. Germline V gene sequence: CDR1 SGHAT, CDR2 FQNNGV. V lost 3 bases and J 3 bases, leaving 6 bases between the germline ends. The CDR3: CASSFGLNQPQHF. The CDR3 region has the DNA TGTGCCAGCAGCTTCGGTCTCAATCAGCCCCAGCATTTT.

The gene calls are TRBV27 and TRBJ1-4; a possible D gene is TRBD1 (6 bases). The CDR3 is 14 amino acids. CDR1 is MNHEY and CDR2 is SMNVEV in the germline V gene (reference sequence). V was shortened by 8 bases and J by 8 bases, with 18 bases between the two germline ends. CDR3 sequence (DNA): TGTGCCAGCGAGTGGGGGAGGGGGGAAGAAAAACTGTTTTTT. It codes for CASEWGRGEEKLFF.

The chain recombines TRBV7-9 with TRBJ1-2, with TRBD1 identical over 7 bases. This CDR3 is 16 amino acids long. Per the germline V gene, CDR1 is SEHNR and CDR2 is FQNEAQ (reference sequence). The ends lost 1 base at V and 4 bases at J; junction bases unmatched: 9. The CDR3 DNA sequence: TGTGCCAGCAGCTTAGGGGGGACAGCGGGCTCCTATGGCTACACCTTC. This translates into CASSLGGTAGSYGYTF.

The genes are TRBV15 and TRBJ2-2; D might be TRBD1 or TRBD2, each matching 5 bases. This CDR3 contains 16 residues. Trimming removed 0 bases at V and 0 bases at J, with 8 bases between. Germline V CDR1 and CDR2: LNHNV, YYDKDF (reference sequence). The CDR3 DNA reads TGTGCCACCAGCAGAGATCTGGGGGCGAACACCGGGGAGCTGTTTTTT. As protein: CATSRDLGANTGELFF.

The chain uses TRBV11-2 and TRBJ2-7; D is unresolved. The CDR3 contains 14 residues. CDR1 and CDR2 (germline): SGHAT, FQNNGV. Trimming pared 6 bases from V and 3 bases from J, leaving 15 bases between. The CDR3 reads CASRGGSGLYEQYF. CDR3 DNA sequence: TGTGCCAGCAGGGGTGGAAGTGGCCTCTACGAGCAGTACTTC.

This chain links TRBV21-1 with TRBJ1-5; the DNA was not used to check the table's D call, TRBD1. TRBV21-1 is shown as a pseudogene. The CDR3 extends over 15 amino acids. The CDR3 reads CASSPRQASNQPQHF. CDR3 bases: TGTGCCAGCAGTCCTAGACAGGCTAGCAATCAGCCCCAGCATTTT.

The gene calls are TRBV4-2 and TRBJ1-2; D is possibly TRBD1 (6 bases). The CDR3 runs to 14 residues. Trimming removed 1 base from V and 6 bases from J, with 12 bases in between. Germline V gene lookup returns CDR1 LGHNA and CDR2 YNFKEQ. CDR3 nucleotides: TGTGCCAGCAGCCAAGGCCAAGGGGGTGATGGCTACACCTTC. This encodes CASSQGQGGDGYTF.

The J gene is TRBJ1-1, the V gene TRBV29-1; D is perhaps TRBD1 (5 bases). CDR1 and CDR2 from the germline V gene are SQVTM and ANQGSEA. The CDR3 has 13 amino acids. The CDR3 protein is CTLSITGNTEAFF. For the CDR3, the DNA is TGCACCCTCTCAATTACAGGGAACACTGAAGCTTTCTTT.

CDR3 DNA: TGTGCCAGCTCACGTGGGCAGAACTATGGCTACACCTTC. Protein product: CASSRGQNYGYTF. The V call is TRBV18, the J call TRBJ1-2; D is uncertain. CDR3 length equals 13 residues. Germline V gene sequence: CDR1 KGHSH, CDR2 LQKENI. The V and J ends lost 4 bases and 2 bases respectively, with 8 bases between them.

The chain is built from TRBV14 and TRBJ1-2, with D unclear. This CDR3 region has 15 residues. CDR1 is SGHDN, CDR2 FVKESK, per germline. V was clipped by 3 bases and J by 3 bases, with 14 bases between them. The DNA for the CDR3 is TGTGCCAGCAGCCACTTGGGCCCCGGGCACTATGGCTACACCTTC. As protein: CASSHLGPGHYGYTF.

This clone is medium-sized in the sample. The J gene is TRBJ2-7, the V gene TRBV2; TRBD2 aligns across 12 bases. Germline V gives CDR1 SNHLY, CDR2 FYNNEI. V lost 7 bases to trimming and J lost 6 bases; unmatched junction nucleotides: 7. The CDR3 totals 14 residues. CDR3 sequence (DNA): TGTGCCAGCATGGGACTAGCGGGCCGACCCGAGCAGTACTTC. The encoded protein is CASMGLAGRPEQYF.

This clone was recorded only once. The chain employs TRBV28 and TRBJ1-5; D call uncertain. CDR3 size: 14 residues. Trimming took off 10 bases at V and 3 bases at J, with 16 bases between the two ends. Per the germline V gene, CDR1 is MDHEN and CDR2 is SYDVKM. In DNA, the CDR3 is TGTGCCATAACACGCAGTGCAGACAATCAGCCCCAGCATTTT. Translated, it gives CAITRSADNQPQHF.

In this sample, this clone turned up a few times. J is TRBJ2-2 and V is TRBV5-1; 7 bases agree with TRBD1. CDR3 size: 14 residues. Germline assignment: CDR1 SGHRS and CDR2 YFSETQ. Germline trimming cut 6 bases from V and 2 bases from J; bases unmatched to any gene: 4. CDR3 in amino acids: CASKRDSNTGELFF. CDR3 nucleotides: TGCGCCAGCAAGAGGGACAGCAACACCGGGGAGCTGTTTTTT.